Below are 22 T cell receptor beta chains sequenced from a single sample in a study of Tregs in tolerant kidney transplant recipients. Produced via immunoSEQ multiplex PCR; TCRdb's table is partial and in-frame only. The sample comprises fewer than 80,000 clones, approximately 98% of which are singletons, and 0.34% rests with the top ten. The sample was Tregs from blood, taken before the transplant. The receptors shown here come from a human donor who received a combined kidney and bone marrow transplant.

J is TRBJ2-2 and V is TRBV7-3; tentatively, D is TRBD1 (6 bases). This CDR3 has 15 residues. The ends were cut back, 7 bases at V and 3 bases at J, with 15 bases in the middle. The germline CDR1 and CDR2 sequences are SGHTA and FQGTGA. CDR3 loop: CASTRVGADTGELFF. The CDR3 DNA is TGTGCCAGCACGAGGGTGGGGGCAGACACCGGGGAGCTGTTTTTT.

V is TRBV5-1 and J is TRBJ1-6, with D maybe TRBD1 (5 bases). The CDR3 spans 16 residues. The V gene lost 0 bases and the J gene lost 8 bases, with 15 bases spanning the gap. The germline V gene encodes CDR1 SGHRS and CDR2 YFSETQ. The CDR3 bases are TGCGCCAGCAGCTTGGAGACAGCACTTAGACATTCACCCCTCCACTTT. This translates into CASSLETALRHSPLHF.

V usage is TRBV5-1 and J usage is TRBJ2-3; 8 nucleotides line up with TRBD2. The ends lost 3 bases at V and 0 bases at J; junction bases unmatched: 15. Per germline, CDR1 SGHRS and CDR2 YFSETQ. This CDR3 region has 19 residues. Here the CDR3 DNA reads TGCGCCAGCAGCTCCTTAATCCCGGGAGGGTACATGAGCACAGATACGCAGTATTTT. Its translation is CASSSLIPGGYMSTDTQYF.

The chain has TRBV9 and TRBJ2-1, with 12 bases fitting TRBD2. Germline-derived CDR1 and CDR2 are SGDLS and YYNGEE. V lost 3 bases, J lost 6 bases, and 1 base stayed unmatched. The CDR3 covers 14 residues. The CDR3 sequence: CASSASGGANEQFF. CDR3 nucleotides: TGTGCCAGCAGCGCTAGCGGGGGGGCCAATGAGCAGTTCTTC. The entire variable domain, with the rest obtained from reference TRBV9 and TRBJ2-1, is as follows: DSGVTQTPKHLITATGQRVTLRCSPRSGDLSVYWYQQSLDQGLQFLIQYYNGEERAKGNILERFSAQQFPDLHSELNLSSLELGDSALYFCASSASGGANEQFFGPGTRLTVL.

This chain links TRBV10-3 with TRBJ2-7, with 9 bases fitting TRBD2. The trim removed 10 bases at V and 0 bases at J, leaving 1 base unmatched. The CDR3 loop spans 12 amino acids. Germline CDR1 reads ENHRY; CDR2 reads SYGVKD. The CDR3: CATSGISYEQYF. Here the CDR3 DNA reads TGTGCCACTAGCGGGATCTCCTACGAGCAGTACTTC.

V and J are TRBV18 and TRBJ2-1, with 12 bases that match TRBD2. CDR3 size: 17 residues. Germline trimming cut 5 bases from V and 6 bases from J; bases unmatched to any gene: 11. Germline V gene sequence: CDR1 KGHSH, CDR2 LQKENI. CDR3 in amino acids: CASSKIQTSGSVNEQFF. The CDR3 DNA follows: TGTGCCAGCTCAAAGATTCAGACTAGCGGGAGTGTCAATGAGCAGTTCTTC.

The rearrangement links TRBV5-6 to TRBJ1-2; 7 positions match TRBD1. Germline lookup yields CDR1 SGHDT and CDR2 YYEEEE. With V trimmed by 4 bases and J by 8 bases, 11 bases remained unmatched. This CDR3 is 14 amino acids long. The CDR3 bases are TGTGCCAGCAGCCCAGGGGGAGGCAGAAACGGCTACACCTTC. This gives the protein CASSPGGGRNGYTF.

V usage is TRBV5-4 and J usage is TRBJ1-5; 7 positions match TRBD1. Germline trimming cut 5 bases from V and 3 bases from J; bases unmatched to any gene: 2. The CDR3 consists of 13 residues. Germline V lookup: CDR1 SGHNT, CDR2 YYREEE (reference sequence). The CDR3 sequence is CASSTGVNQPQHF. In DNA form, the CDR3 reads TGTGCCAGCAGTACAGGGGTCAATCAGCCCCAGCATTTT.

The rearrangement joins TRBV15 to TRBJ2-7, with 8 bases identical to TRBD2. Germline V lookup: CDR1 LNHNV, CDR2 YYDKDF (reference sequence). Trimming at V came to 0 bases and at J to 0 bases, leaving 1 base not matched to a gene. This CDR3 is 15 amino acids long. The chain's CDR3 is CATSREAGASYEQYF. The CDR3 region has the DNA TGTGCCACCAGCAGAGAAGCGGGAGCCTCCTACGAGCAGTACTTC.

V is TRBV19 and J is TRBJ1-2; D perhaps matches TRBD1 (5 bases). The CDR3 extends over 14 amino acids. Deletions cut 1 base from V and 4 bases from J, with 10 bases between. CDR1 and CDR2 from the germline V gene are LNHDA and SQIVND (reference sequence). CDR3 coding DNA: TGTGCCAGTAGTATAGGTATGACAGCCTATGGCTACACCTTC. Protein sequence: CASSIGMTAYGYTF. The full variable domain, rest sourced from reference TRBV19 and TRBJ1-2, is DGGITQSPKYLFRKEGQNVTLSCEQNLNHDAMYWYRQDPGQGLRLIYYSQIVNDFQKGDIAEGYSVSREKKESFPLTVTSAQKNPTAFYLCASSIGMTAYGYTFGSGTRLTVV.

The chain is built from TRBV10-2 and TRBJ2-7, with D perhaps TRBD1 (6 bases). This CDR3 spans 15 amino acids. The V end was cut by 6 bases, the J end by 2 bases, with 17 bases between. CDR1 and CDR2 from the germline V gene are WSHSY and SAAADI. CDR3 region: CASRKTGIHTYEQYF. The CDR3 DNA follows: TGCGCCAGCAGAAAAACAGGGATTCATACCTACGAGCAGTACTTC.

The chain carries TRBV7-9 and TRBJ2-1, with TRBD1 identical over 8 bases. This CDR3 has 15 amino acids. Germline values: CDR1 SEHNR, CDR2 FQNEAQ (reference sequence). V was clipped by 1 base and J by 4 bases; unmatched bases: 3. The CDR3 DNA reads as TGTGCCAGCAGCTTAGGGCAGGGGGCGTACAATGAGCAGTTCTTC. Protein: CASSLGQGAYNEQFF.

The chain has TRBV4-2 and TRBJ1-2; D is uncertain. Germline CDR1 and CDR2: LGHNA and YNFKEQ. Trimming left V 0 bases short and J 8 bases short, with 13 bases between. This CDR3 spans 14 amino acids. CDR3 DNA: TGTGCCAGCAGCCAAGATGGGTTAACTAAAGGCTACACCTTC. Encoded protein: CASSQDGLTKGYTF.

This chain links TRBV4-3 with TRBJ2-3; 9 bases are shared with TRBD2. CDR3 length: 17 amino acids. In germline, CDR1 is LGHNA, CDR2 YSLEER. V lost 0 bases, J lost 2 bases, and 6 bases stayed unmatched. CDR3 residues: CASSQDTAGGLTDTQYF. The CDR3 bases are TGCGCCAGCAGCCAAGATACCGCGGGGGGGCTCACAGATACGCAGTATTTT.

This rearrangement joins TRBV18 to TRBJ1-2, with a weak D call TRBD1 (6 bases). The CDR3 loop spans 16 amino acids. Germline V gives CDR1 KGHSH, CDR2 LQKENI. V dropped 4 bases and J dropped 2 bases, with 17 bases sitting between them. The CDR3 nucleotides read TGTGCCAGCTCACAGCTTCAGGGGTTGAAGAACTATGGCTACACCTTC. Residues: CASSQLQGLKNYGYTF.

The rearrangement uses TRBV28 and TRBJ2-1, with a possible D match to TRBD2 (6 bases). The CDR3 sequence is 14 residues long. The V gene lost 4 bases and the J gene lost 5 bases, with 12 bases spanning the gap. Per germline, CDR1 MDHEN and CDR2 SYDVKM. The CDR3 DNA reads as TGTGCCAGCAGTTCGGGAGTTAGGAACAATGAGCAGTTCTTC. The encoded protein is CASSSGVRNNEQFF.

V usage is TRBV6-1 and J usage is TRBJ2-1; 9 bases are shared with TRBD1. Trimming removed 6 bases from V and 6 bases from J; junction bases left unmatched: 3. Germline CDR1 MNHNS, CDR2 SASEGT. The CDR3 extends over 13 amino acids. CDR3 sequence (DNA): TGTGCCAGCAGAAAGACAGGGGGCAATGAGCAGTTCTTC. It specifies CASRKTGGNEQFF.

The chain uses TRBV11-2 and TRBJ2-7; 9 nucleotides agree with TRBD2. Germline V CDR1 and CDR2: SGHAT, FQNNGV. Trimming removed 3 bases from V and 6 bases from J; junction bases left unmatched: 9. The CDR3 length is 15 residues. CDR3 sequence reads: CASSFGRGGYSEQYF. The CDR3 DNA reads TGTGCCAGCAGCTTTGGGCGGGGGGGTTACTCCGAGCAGTACTTC.

The V and J genes are TRBV4-1 and TRBJ2-6; no clear D gene. The CDR3 totals 13 residues. V was cut by 6 bases and J by 1 base, with 4 bases left in between. CDR1 is MGHRA, CDR2 YSYEKL, per germline. The CDR3 loop is CASRLSGANVLTF. The CDR3, as DNA: TGCGCCAGCAGGTTATCTGGGGCCAACGTCCTGACTTTC.

The gene calls are TRBV19 and TRBJ2-7; TRBD2 agrees at 7 bases. Trimming took 2 bases from V and 6 from J; bases not matched to a gene: 10. CDR1 and CDR2 (germline): LNHDA, SQIVND (reference sequence). The length of the CDR3 is 15 residues. Here the CDR3 DNA reads TGTGCCAGTAGTATACGGGGGACTACCCCGGGCGAGCAGTACTTC. This translates into CASSIRGTTPGEQYF.

The V and J genes are TRBV30 and TRBJ1-6; a possible D gene is TRBD1 (6 bases). Germline V gene sequence: CDR1 GTSNPN, CDR2 SVGIG (reference sequence). The CDR3 runs to 14 residues. Between the trimmed V and J ends, which lost 3 bases and 6 bases, there was a span of 12 bases. The CDR3: CAWSTGTFNSPLHF. DNA of the CDR3: TGTGCCTGGAGCACCGGGACATTTAATTCACCCCTCCACTTT.

The chain combines TRBV30 with TRBJ1-1; D not resolved. CDR1 GTSNPN and CDR2 SVGIG come from the germline V gene (reference sequence). V shed 2 bases and J shed 3 bases, with 10 bases lying between them. The CDR3 runs to 13 residues. In DNA form, the CDR3 reads TGTGCCTGGAGTCGGAGAAAATACACTGAAGCTTTCTTT. Translated: CAWSRRKYTEAFF.